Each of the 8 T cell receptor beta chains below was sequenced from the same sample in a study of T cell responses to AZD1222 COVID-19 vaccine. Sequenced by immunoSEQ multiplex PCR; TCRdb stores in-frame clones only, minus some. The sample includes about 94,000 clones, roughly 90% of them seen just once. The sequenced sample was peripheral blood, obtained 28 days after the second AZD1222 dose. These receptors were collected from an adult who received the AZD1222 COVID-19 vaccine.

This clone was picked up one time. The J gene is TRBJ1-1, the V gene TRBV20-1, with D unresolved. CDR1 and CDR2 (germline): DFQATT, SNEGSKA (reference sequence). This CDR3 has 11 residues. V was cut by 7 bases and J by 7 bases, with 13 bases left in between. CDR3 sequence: CSGADGDEAFF. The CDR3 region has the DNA TGCAGTGGTGCGGACGGGGATGAAGCTTTCTTT.

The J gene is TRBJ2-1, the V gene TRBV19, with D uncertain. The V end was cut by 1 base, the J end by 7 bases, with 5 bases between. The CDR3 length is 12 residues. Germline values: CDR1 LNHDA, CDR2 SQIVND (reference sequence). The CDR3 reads CASSIGGNEQFF. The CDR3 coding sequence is TGTGCCAGTAGTATAGGGGGAAATGAGCAGTTCTTC.

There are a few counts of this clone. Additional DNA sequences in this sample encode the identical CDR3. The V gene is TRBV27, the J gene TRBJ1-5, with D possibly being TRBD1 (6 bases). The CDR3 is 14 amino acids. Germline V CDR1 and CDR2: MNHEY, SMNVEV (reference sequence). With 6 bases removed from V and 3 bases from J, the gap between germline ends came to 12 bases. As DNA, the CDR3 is TGTGCCAGCAGCCTTCGGGACAACAATCAGCCCCAGCATTTT. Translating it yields CASSLRDNNQPQHF.

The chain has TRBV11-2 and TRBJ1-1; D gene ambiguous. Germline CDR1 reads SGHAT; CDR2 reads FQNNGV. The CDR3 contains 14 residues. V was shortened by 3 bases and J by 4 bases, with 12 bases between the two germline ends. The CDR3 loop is CASSLEGKGTEAFF. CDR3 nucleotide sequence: TGTGCCAGCAGCTTGGAGGGTAAGGGCACTGAAGCTTTCTTT.

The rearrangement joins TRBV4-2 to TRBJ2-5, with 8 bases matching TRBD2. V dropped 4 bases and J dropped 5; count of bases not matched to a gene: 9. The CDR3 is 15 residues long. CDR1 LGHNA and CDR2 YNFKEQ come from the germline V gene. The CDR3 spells CASSLARGGGETQYF. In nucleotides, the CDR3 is TGTGCCAGCAGCCTCGCCCGGGGGGGCGGCGAGACCCAGTACTTC.

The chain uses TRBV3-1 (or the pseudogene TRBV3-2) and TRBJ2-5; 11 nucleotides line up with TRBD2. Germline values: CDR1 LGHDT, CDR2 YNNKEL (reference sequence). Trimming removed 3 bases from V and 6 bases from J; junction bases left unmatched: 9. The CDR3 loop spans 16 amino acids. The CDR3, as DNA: TGTGCCAGCAGCCAGATGACTAGCGGGGTAGGGCAGACCCAGTACTTC. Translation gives CASSQMTSGVGQTQYF.

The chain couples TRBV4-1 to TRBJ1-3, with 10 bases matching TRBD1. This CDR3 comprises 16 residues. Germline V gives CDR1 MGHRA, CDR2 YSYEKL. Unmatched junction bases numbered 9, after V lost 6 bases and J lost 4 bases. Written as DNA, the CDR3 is TGCGCCAGCAGAACCCGACAGGGGGCATCGGGAAACACCATATATTTT. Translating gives CASRTRQGASGNTIYF.

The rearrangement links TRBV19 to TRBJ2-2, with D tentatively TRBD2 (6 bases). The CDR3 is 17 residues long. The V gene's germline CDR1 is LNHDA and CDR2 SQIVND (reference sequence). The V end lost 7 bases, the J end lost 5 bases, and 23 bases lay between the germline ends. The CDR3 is CASMSPRVWRGTGELFF. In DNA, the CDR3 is TGTGCCAGTATGTCCCCTCGGGTGTGGAGGGGTACCGGGGAGCTGTTTTTT.